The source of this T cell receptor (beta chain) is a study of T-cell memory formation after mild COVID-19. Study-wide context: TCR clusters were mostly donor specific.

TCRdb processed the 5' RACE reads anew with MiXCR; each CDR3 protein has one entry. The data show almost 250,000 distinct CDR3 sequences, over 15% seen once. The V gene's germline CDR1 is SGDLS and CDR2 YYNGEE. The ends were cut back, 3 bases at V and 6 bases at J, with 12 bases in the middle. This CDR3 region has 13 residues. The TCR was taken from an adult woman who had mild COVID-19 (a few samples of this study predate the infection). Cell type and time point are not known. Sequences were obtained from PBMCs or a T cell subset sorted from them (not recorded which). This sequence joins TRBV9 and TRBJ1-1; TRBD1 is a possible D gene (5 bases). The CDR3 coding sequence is TGTGCCAGCAGCGGGGGGGTGGTTGCTGAAGCTTTCTTT. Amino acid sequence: CASSGGVVAEAFF.